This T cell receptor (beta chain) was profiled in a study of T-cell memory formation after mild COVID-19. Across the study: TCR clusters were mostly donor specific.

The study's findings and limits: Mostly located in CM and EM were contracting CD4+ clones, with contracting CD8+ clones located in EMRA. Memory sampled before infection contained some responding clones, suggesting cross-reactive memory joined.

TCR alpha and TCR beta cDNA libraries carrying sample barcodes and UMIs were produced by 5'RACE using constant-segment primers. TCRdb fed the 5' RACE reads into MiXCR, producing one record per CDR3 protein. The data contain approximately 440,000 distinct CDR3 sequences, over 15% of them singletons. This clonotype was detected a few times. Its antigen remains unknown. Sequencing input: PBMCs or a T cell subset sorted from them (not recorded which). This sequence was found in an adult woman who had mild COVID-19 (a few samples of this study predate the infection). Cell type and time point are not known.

DNA for the CDR3: TGTGCCTGGAGTCGAGGGGATGGCACTGAAGCTTTCTTT. This gives the protein CAWSRGDGTEAFF. The chain recombines TRBV30 with TRBJ1-1; possible D gene TRBD1, 5 bases. CDR3 length: 13 amino acids. The V gene lost 2 bases and the J gene lost 4 bases, with 11 bases spanning the gap. In germline, CDR1 is GTSNPN, CDR2 SVGIG (reference sequence).